The present TCR beta chain was sequenced within a study of T-cell memory formation after mild COVID-19. TCRdb processed the 5' RACE reads anew with MiXCR; each CDR3 protein has one entry. This sample has approximately 46,000 distinct CDR3 sequences, with approximately 12% found just once. The V end lost 8 bases, the J end lost 4 bases, and 16 bases lay between the germline ends. Germline-derived CDR1 and CDR2 are KGHDR and SFDVKD. CDR3 length: 14 residues. This clonotype has just a few counts. The sequence was obtained from a man in his late teens or twenties who had mild COVID-19 (a few samples of this study predate the infection). Cell type and time point are not known. J is TRBJ1-2 and V is TRBV24-1, with no clear D. The sequencing input was PBMCs or a T cell subset sorted from them (not recorded which). The CDR3 region has the DNA TGTGCCACCAATCAAGGGCCAGGCCTCTATGGCTACACCTTC. It translates to CATNQGPGLYGYTF.